The source of this T cell receptor beta chain is a study of T cell repertoires in cytomegalovirus infection. Study-level background: Evidence of both CMV infection and a matching HLA type came from public TCR beta signatures. Study conclusions and caveats: Clonotypes of TCR beta that were HLA-C-restricted and CMV-specific dominated the ex vivo response. Carriers of CMV plus the relevant HLA were identified by cumulative public TCR beta family frequency.

This clonotype occurred a few times. Its matching antigen is unknown. MiXCR, applied by TCRdb to the reads, yields one record per CDR3 protein. Of hundreds of thousands of distinct CDR3 sequences in the sample, more than 20% were seen once. Germline loops: CDR1 DFQATT, CDR2 SNEGSKA (reference sequence). J lost 0 bases, V lost 3 bases, and 12 bases had no gene match. The CDR3 extends over 17 amino acids. The sample comprised CD8+ T cells from PBMCs. The chain carries TRBV20-1 and TRBJ2-3; 7 positions agree with TRBD2. This sequence was found in a human donor in good health (CMV status not recorded). Some clones in this sample may be carry-over from other donors' samples. The DNA for the CDR3 is TGCAGTGCTAGTTTGTGGGGGGGAGACCCTAGCACAGATACGCAGTATTTT. Amino acids: CSASLWGGDPSTDTQYF.